This TCR beta chain was profiled in a study of blood T cell repertoires in COVID-19. Looking at the study overall: COVID-19 samples collected from the United States, Italy and Spain covered acute and convalescent phases. Sources were T cells, B-cell-depleted T cells, or PBMCs; the material itself was cDNA or gDNA.

The CDR3 is made up of 15 amino acids. Trimming at V came to 5 bases and at J to 2 bases, leaving 5 bases not matched to a gene. Germline loops: CDR1 ENHRY, CDR2 SYGVKD. In the authors' workflow: Nucleated cell counts were estimated from reference gene primer amplification. Clones were read by immunoSEQ multiplex PCR, and TCRdb kept only the in-frame ones, dropping some. D and trimming come from the DNA, and the V and J calls and clone size come from that table. The sample has around 100,000 clones; approximately 84% are singletons. This rearrangement joins TRBV10-3 to TRBJ2-3; 9 bases fit TRBD2. The specimen was peripheral blood. The TCR sequence derives from a human donor in a cohort sampled during active COVID-19. Here the CDR3 DNA reads TGTGCCATCAGTACGCTAGCGGGATCCACAGATACGCAGTATTTT. Its translation is CAISTLAGSTDTQYF.